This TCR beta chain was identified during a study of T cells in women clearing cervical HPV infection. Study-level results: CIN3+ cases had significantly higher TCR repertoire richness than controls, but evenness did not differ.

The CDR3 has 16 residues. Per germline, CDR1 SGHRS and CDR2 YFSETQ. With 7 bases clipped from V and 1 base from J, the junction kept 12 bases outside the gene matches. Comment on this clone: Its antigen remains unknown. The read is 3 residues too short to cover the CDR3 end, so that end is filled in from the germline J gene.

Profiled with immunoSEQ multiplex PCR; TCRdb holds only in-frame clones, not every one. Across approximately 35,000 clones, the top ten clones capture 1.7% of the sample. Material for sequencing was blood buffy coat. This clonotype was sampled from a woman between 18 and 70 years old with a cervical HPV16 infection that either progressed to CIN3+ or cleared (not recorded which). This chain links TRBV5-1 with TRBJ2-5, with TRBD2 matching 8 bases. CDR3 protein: CASSGPAGALQETQYF. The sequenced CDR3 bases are TGCGCCAGCTCCGGTCCAGCGGGAGCTCTCCAAGAGACC. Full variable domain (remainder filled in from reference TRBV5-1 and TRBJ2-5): KAGVTQTPRYLIKTRGQQVTLSCSPISGHRSVSWYQQTPGQGLQFLFEYFSETQRNKGNFPGRFSGRQFSNSRSEMNVSTLELGDSALYLCASSGPAGALQETQYFGPGTRLLVL.